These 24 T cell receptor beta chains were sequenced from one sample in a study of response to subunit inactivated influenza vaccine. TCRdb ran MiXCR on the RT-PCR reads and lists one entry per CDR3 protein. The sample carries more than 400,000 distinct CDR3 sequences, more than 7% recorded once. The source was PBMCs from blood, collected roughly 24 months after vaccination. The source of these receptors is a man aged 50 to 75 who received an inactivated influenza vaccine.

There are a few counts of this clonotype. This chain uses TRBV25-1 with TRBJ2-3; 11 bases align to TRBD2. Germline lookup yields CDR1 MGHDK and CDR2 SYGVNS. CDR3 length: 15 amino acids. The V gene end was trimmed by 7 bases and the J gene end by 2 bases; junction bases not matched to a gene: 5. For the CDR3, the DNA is TGTGCCAGCACCTCTAGCGGGGGGCACACAGATACGCAGTATTTT. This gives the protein CASTSSGGHTDTQYF.

Here the CDR3 reads CASSRVLGTVNNEQFF. As DNA, the CDR3 is TGTGCCAGCAGCCGAGTGCTCGGGACTGTAAACAATGAGCAGTTCTTC. The gene calls are TRBV4-2 and TRBJ2-1, with a tentative D call TRBD2 (6 bases). V dropped 4 bases and J dropped 5 bases, with 18 bases sitting between them. CDR3 size: 16 residues. Germline-derived CDR1 and CDR2 are LGHNA and YNFKEQ.

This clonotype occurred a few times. CDR3 bases: TGTGCCAGCAGCCCCTGGGACACCCCGTGGGAGCAGTACTTC. The encoded protein is CASSPWDTPWEQYF. The V gene is TRBV9, the J gene TRBJ2-7, with TRBD1 as a possible D gene (6 bases). The CDR3 contains 14 residues. Trimming shortened V by 4 bases and J by 7 bases, and 18 bases separated the two germline ends. Germline V gene lookup returns CDR1 SGDLS and CDR2 YYNGEE. The entire variable domain, with the rest obtained from reference TRBV9 and TRBJ2-7, is as follows: DSGVTQTPKHLITATGQRVTLRCSPRSGDLSVYWYQQSLDQGLQFLIQYYNGEERAKGNILERFSAQQFPDLHSELNLSSLELGDSALYFCASSPWDTPWEQYFGPGTRLTVT.

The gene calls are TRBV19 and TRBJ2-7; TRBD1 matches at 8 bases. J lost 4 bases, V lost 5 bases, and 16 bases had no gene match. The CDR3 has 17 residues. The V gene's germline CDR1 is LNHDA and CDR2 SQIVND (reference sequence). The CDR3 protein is CASSLHRGMGPGYEQYF. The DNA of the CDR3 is TGTGCCAGTAGTCTACACAGGGGGATGGGCCCGGGTTACGAGCAGTACTTC.

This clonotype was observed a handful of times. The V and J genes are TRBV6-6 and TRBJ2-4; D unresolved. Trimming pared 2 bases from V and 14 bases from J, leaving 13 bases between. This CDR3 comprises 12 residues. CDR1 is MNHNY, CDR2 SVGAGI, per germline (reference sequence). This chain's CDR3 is CASSYAPRPEYF. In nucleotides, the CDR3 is TGTGCCAGCAGTTACGCCCCAAGGCCGGAGTACTTC.

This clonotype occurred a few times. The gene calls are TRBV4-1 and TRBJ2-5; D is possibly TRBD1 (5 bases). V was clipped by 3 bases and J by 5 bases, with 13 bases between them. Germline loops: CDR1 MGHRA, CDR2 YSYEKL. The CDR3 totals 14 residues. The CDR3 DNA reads TGCGCCAGCAGCCATCCTCCTAAGGGGGAGACCCAGTACTTC. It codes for CASSHPPKGETQYF.

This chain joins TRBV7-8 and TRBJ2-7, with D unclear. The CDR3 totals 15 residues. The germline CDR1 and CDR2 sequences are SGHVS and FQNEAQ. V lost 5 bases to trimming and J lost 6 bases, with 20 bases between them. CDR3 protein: CASSLRRPEGPEQYF. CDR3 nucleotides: TGTGCCAGCAGCCTAAGACGTCCCGAAGGGCCCGAGCAGTACTTC.

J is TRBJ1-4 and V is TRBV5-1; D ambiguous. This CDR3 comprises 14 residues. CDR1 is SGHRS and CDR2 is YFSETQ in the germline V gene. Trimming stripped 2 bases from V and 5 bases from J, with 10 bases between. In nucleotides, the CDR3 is TGCGCCAGCAGCTTCGGAAGGGCGAATGAAAAACTGTTTTTT. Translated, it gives CASSFGRANEKLFF.

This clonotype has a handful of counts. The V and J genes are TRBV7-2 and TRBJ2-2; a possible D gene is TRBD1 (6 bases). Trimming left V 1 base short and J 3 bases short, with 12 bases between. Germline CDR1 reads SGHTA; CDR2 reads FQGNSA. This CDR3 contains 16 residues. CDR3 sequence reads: CASSLGGQFDTGELFF. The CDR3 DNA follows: TGTGCCAGCAGCTTAGGGGGGCAATTTGACACCGGGGAGCTGTTTTTT.

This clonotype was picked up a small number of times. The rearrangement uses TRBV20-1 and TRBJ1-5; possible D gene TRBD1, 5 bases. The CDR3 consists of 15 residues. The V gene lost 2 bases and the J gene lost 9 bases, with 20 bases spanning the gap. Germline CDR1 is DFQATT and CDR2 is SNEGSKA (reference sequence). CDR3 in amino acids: CSARNPREGFGPQHF. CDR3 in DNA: TGCAGTGCTAGAAACCCCAGGGAAGGGTTTGGGCCCCAGCATTTT.

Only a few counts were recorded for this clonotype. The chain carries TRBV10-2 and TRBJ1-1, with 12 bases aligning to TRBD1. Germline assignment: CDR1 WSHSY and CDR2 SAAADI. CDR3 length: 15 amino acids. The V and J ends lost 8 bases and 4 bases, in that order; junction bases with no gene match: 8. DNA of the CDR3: TGCGCCAGCGGGACAGGGGGCCGTCTGGCCACTGAAGCTTTCTTT. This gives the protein CASGTGGRLATEAFF.

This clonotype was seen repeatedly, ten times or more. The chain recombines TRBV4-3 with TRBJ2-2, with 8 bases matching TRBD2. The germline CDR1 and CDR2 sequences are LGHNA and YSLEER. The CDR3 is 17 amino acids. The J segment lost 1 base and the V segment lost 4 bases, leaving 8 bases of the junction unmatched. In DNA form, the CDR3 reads TGCGCCAGCAGCCTCGTAGCGGGACGCAAGAACACCGGGGAGCTGTTTTTT. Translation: CASSLVAGRKNTGELFF.

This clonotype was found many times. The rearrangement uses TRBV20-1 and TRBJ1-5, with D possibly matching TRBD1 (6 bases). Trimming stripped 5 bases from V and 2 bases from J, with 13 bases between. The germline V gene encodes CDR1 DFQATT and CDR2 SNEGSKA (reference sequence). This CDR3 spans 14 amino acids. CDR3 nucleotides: TGCAGTGCTCTCACGACAGGTGGCAATCAGCCCCAGCATTTT. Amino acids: CSALTTGGNQPQHF.

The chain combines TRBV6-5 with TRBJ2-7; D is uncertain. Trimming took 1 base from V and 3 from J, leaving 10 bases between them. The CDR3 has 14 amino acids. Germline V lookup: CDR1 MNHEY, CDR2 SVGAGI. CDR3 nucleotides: TGTGCCAGCAGTTACTACGTTGGGGACTACGAGCAGTACTTC. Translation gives CASSYYVGDYEQYF.

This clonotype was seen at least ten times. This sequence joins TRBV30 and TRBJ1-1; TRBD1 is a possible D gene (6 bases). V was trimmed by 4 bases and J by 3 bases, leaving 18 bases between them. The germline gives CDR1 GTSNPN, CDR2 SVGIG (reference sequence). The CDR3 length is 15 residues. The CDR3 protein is CAWKRKGGEDTEAFF. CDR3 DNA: TGTGCCTGGAAAAGGAAAGGGGGAGAGGACACTGAAGCTTTCTTT.

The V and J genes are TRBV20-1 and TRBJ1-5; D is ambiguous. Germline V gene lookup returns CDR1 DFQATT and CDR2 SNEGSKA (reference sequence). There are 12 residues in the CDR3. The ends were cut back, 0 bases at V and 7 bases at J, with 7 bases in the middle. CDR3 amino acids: CSARDDWQPQHF. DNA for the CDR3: TGCAGTGCTAGAGATGATTGGCAGCCCCAGCATTTT.

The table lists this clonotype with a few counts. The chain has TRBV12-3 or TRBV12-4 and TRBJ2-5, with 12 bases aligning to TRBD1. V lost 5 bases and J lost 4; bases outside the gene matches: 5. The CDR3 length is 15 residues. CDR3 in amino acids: CASSPGTGGLETQYF. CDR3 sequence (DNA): TGTGCCAGCAGTCCCGGGACAGGGGGCTTAGAGACCCAGTACTTC.

In DNA form, the CDR3 reads TGTGCCAGCAGCCAAGGGGGGGAGGTAAGAGAAACTGAAGCTTTCTTT. Its protein is CASSQGGEVRETEAFF. The chain combines TRBV3-1 with TRBJ1-1, with a weak D call TRBD1 (5 bases). The CDR3 length is 16 residues. V lost 1 base to trimming and J lost 5 bases, with 17 bases between them. Germline V CDR1 and CDR2: LGHDT, YNNKEL (reference sequence).

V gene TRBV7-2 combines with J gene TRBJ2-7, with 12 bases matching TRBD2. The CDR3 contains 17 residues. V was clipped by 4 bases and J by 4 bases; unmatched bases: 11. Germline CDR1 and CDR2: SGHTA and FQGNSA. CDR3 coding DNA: TGTGCCAGCAGCTATTCAGCCACTAGCGGGAGGCGGTACGAGCAGTACTTC. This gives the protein CASSYSATSGRRYEQYF.

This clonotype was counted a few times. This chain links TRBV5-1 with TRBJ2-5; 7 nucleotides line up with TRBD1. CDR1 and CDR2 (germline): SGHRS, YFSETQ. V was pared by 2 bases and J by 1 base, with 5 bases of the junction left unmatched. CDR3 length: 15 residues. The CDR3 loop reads CASSFAGTAQETQYF. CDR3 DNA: TGCGCCAGCAGCTTCGCCGGGACAGCCCAAGAGACCCAGTACTTC.

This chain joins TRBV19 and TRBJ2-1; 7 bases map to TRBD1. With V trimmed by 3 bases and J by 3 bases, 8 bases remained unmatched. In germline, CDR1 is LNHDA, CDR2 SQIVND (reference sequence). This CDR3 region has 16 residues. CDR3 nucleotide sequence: TGTGCCAGTAGTATCTCGGGACAGAATAACTACAATGAGCAGTTCTTC. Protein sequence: CASSISGQNNYNEQFF.

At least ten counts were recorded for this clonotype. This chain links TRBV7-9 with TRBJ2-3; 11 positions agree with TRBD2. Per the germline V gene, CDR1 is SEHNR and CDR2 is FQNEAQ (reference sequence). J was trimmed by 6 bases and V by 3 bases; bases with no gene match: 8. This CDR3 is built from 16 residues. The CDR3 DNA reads TGTGCCAGCAGCTTCTTTAGCGGGGGGGCCGGGGATACGCAGTATTTT. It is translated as CASSFFSGGAGDTQYF. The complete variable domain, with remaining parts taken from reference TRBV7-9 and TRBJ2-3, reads DTGVSQNPRHKITKRGQNVTFRCDPISEHNRLYWYRQTLGQGPEFLTYFQNEAQLEKSRLLSDRFSAERPKGSFSTLEIQRTEQGDSAMYLCASSFFSGGAGDTQYFGPGTRLTVL.

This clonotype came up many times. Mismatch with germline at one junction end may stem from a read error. The CDR3: CASSRTGVTGELFF. The CDR3 region has the DNA TGCGCCAGCAGCCGGACAGGGGTCACCGGGGAGCTGTTTTTT. The chain combines TRBV7-9 with TRBJ2-2; TRBD1 agrees at 9 bases. The germline V gene encodes CDR1 SEHNR and CDR2 FQNEAQ (reference sequence). This CDR3 region has 14 residues.

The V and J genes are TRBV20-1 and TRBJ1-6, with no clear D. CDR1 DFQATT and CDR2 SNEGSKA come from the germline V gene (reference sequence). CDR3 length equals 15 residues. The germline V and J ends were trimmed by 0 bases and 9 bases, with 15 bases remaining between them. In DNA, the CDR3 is TGCAGTGCTAGAGATGGTGGAGGAATCATTTCACCCCTCCACTTT. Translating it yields CSARDGGGIISPLHF.